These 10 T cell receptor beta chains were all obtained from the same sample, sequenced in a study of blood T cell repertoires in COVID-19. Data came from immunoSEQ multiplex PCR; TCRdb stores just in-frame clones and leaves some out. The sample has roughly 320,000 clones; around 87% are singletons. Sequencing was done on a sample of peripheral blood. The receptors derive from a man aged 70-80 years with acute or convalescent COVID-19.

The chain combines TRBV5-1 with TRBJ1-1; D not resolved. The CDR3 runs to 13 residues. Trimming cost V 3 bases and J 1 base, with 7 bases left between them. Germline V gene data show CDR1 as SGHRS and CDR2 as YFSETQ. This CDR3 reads CASSSTQNTEAFF. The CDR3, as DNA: TGCGCCAGCAGCTCAACACAGAACACTGAAGCTTTCTTT.

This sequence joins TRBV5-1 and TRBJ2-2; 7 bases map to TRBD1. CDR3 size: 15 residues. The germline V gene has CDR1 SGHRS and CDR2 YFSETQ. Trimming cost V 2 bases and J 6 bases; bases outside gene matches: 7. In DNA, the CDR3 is TGCGCCAGCAGCTTAAACAGGGGATCAGCCGGGGAGCTGTTTTTT. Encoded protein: CASSLNRGSAGELFF. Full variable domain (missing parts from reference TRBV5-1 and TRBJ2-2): KAGVTQTPRYLIKTRGQQVTLSCSPISGHRSVSWYQQTPGQGLQFLFEYFSETQRNKGNFPGRFSGRQFSNSRSEMNVSTLELGDSALYLCASSLNRGSAGELFFGEGSRLTVL.

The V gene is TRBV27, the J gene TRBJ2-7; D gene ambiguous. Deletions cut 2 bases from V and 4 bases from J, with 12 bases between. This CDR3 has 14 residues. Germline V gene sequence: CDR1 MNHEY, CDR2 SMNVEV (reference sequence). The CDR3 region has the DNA TGTGCCAGCAGTTTAAGAGCTGCTATGTACGAGCAGTACTTC. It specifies CASSLRAAMYEQYF.

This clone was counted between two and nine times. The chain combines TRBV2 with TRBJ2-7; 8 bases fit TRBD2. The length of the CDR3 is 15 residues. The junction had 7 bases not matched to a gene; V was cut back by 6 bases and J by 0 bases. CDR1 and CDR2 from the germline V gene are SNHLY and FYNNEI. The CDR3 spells CASRDPSGFSYEQYF. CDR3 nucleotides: TGTGCCAGCAGGGATCCTAGCGGGTTCTCCTACGAGCAGTACTTC.

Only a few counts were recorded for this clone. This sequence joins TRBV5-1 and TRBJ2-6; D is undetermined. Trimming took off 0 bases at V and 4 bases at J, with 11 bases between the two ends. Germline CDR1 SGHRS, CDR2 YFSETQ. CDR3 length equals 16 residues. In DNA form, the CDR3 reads TGCGCCAGCAGCTTGGCCTTGGGCGACGGGGCCAACGTCCTGACTTTC. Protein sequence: CASSLALGDGANVLTF.

The CDR3 nucleotides are TGTGCCAGCCGGACAGGGCGCCAGGCCTACGAGCAGTACTTC. Encoded protein: CASRTGRQAYEQYF. V and J are TRBV18 and TRBJ2-7, with TRBD1 matching 8 bases. Germline assignment: CDR1 KGHSH and CDR2 LQKENI. J was trimmed by 2 bases and V by 8 bases; bases with no gene match: 8. The CDR3 sequence is 14 residues long.

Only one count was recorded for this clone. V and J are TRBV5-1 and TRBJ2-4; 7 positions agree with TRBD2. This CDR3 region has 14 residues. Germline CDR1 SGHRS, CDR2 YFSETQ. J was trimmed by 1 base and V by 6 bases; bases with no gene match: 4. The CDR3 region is CASTRGEAKNIQYF. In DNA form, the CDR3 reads TGCGCCAGCACCCGGGGGGAGGCCAAAAACATTCAGTACTTC.

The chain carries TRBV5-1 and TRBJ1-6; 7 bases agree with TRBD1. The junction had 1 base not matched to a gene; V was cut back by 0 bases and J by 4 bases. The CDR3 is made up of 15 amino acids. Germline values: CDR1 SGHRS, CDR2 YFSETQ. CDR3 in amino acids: CASSLGGQYNSPLHF. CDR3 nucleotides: TGCGCCAGCAGCTTGGGGGGACAGTATAATTCACCCCTCCACTTT. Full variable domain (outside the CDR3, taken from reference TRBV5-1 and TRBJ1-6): KAGVTQTPRYLIKTRGQQVTLSCSPISGHRSVSWYQQTPGQGLQFLFEYFSETQRNKGNFPGRFSGRQFSNSRSEMNVSTLELGDSALYLCASSLGGQYNSPLHFGNGTRLTVT.

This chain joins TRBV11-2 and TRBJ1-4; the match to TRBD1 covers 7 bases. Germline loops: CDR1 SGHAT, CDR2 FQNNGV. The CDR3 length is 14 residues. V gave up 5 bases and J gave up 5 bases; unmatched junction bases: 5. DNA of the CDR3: TGTGCCAGCAGCCTCGGGACAGCCAATGAAAAACTGTTTTTT. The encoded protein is CASSLGTANEKLFF.

CDR3 sequence (DNA): TGCAGTGTCGTCCCGAGGGAGACCCAGTACTTC. The encoded protein is CSVVPRETQYF. This chain connects TRBV20-1 to TRBJ2-5; D unclear. Germline CDR1 and CDR2: DFQATT and SNEGSKA (reference sequence). Trimming pared 7 bases from V and 5 bases from J, leaving 11 bases between. The CDR3 is 11 amino acids.